This TCR beta chain was identified in a study of PD-L1 blockade in urothelial cancer. TCR analog templates of synthetic origin were spiked into each PCR. Some clones are missing from TCRdb's copy, which holds only in-frame ones; the method was immunoSEQ multiplex PCR. The sample lists tens of thousands of clones, 84% occurring once. The CDR3 sequence is 15 residues long. Between the trimmed V and J ends, which lost 2 bases and 1 base, there was a span of 9 bases. Germline values: CDR1 SGHVS, CDR2 FQNEAQ. Time point: pretreatment peripheral blood. This sample comprised PBMCs, obtained around atezolizumab (anti-PD-L1) treatment. The V gene is TRBV7-8, the J gene TRBJ1-3; D is unresolved. The sequence came from a woman in her 70s with urothelial cancer. For the CDR3, the DNA is TGTGCCAGCAGCTTATCGGTTTGGTCTGGAAACACCATATATTTT. This codes for CASSLSVWSGNTIYF.